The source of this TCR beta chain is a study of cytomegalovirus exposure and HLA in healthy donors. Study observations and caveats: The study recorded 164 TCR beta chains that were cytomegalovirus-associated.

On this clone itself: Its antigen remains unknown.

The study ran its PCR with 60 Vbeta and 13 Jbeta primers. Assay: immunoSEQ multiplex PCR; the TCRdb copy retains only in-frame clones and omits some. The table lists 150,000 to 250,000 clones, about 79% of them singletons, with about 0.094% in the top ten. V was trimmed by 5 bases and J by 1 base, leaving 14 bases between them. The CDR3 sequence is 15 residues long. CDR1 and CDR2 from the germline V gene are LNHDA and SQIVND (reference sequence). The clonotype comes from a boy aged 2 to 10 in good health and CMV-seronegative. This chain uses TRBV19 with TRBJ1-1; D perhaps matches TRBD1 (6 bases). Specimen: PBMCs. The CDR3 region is CASSLTGTQNTEAFF. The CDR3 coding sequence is TGTGCCAGTAGTTTAACCGGGACACAGAACACTGAAGCTTTCTTT.